This T cell receptor (beta chain) originates from a study of T cells after yellow fever vaccination. This clonotype was seen a few times. This CDR3 has 11 residues. Germline assignment: CDR1 SEHNR and CDR2 FQNEAQ (reference sequence). The V end was cut by 5 bases, the J end by 3 bases, with 4 bases between. TCRdb redid the calling of the 5' RACE reads with MiXCR, one entry per CDR3 protein. This table holds 250,000 to 300,000 distinct CDR3 sequences, roughly 5.2% found once. This clonotype was sampled from a man between 18 and 35 years old who received the YFV17D yellow fever vaccine. Sequenced material: CD4+ T cells sorted from PBMCs, taken on the day of the yellow fever booster vaccination. The rearrangement links TRBV7-9 to TRBJ1-2; no reliable D call. CDR3 DNA: TGTGCCAGCAGCCCATACTATGGCTACACCTTC. It codes for CASSPYYGYTF.